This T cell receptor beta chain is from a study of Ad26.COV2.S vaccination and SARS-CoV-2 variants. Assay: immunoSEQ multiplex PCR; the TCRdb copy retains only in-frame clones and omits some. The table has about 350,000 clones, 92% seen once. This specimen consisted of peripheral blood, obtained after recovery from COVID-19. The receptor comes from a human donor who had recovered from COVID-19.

The chain's CDR3 is CASSYSSGGTEAFF. The CDR3 DNA follows: TGTGCCAGCAGTTACTCTTCAGGGGGCACTGAAGCTTTCTTT. The chain uses TRBV6-5 and TRBJ1-1; 7 nucleotides line up with TRBD1. Germline trimming cut 0 bases from V and 4 bases from J; bases unmatched to any gene: 2. The CDR3 is 14 amino acids. Germline V lookup: CDR1 MNHEY, CDR2 SVGAGI.